A single sample gave rise to the 13 T cell receptor beta chains below, sequenced in a study of blood T cell dynamics during melanoma immunotherapy. The time point is: week 3, after first cycle of checkpoint inhibitor. Only in-frame clones appear in the TCRdb table, and some are missing; sequencing was by immunoSEQ multiplex PCR. The table records some 15,000 clones, approximately 90% of them present only once. The input for sequencing was blood, taken from a patient treated with checkpoint blockade. The receptor set was obtained from a human donor with melanoma.

The V and J genes are TRBV28 and TRBJ2-1; 7 bases map to TRBD1. Germline V lookup: CDR1 MDHEN, CDR2 SYDVKM. J was trimmed by 7 bases and V by 1 base; bases with no gene match: 4. The length of the CDR3 is 14 residues. The CDR3 DNA sequence: TGTGCCAGCAGTTTATCCGGGACAGTGAATGAGCAGTTCTTC. Translation: CASSLSGTVNEQFF.

This clone was recorded once. V usage is TRBV7-2 and J usage is TRBJ2-2; TRBD2 agrees at 7 bases. V dropped 5 bases and J dropped 2; count of bases not matched to a gene: 5. The CDR3 covers 15 residues. Per germline, CDR1 SGHTA and CDR2 FQGNSA. CDR3 in DNA: TGTGCCAGCAGCGTCGGACTAGTTAACACCGGGGAGCTGTTTTTT. It encodes CASSVGLVNTGELFF.

This clone appeared once. The chain recombines TRBV7-6 with TRBJ2-1, with a weak D call TRBD2 (5 bases). V lost 3 bases and J 6 bases, leaving 9 bases between the germline ends. Germline V gives CDR1 SGHVS, CDR2 FNYEAQ. This CDR3 has 13 residues. This CDR3 reads CASSLDRGNEQFF. The CDR3, as DNA: TGTGCCAGCAGCTTGGACCGGGGCAATGAGCAGTTCTTC.

This clone was seen more than once but under ten times. The rearrangement uses TRBV6-5 and TRBJ1-1; no clear D. Germline V lookup: CDR1 MNHEY, CDR2 SVGAGI. The CDR3 runs 10 residues. The ends were cut back, 8 bases at V and 7 bases at J, with 8 bases in the middle. The CDR3 protein is CASGTFEAFF. The CDR3 nucleotides are TGTGCCAGCGGTACATTTGAAGCTTTCTTT.

In this sample, this clone turned up once. The chain uses TRBV5-1 and TRBJ2-3; 14 bases map to TRBD2. CDR3 size: 16 residues. V trimming: 4 bases; J trimming: 5 bases; junction bases outside the gene matches: 6. In germline, CDR1 is SGHRS, CDR2 YFSETQ. Here the CDR3 DNA reads TGCGCCAGCAGCCATAGACTAGCGGGGGGGCGAGATACGCAGTATTTT. Protein product: CASSHRLAGGRDTQYF.

The chain is built from TRBV18 and TRBJ2-5, with 7 bases that match TRBD2. The CDR3 consists of 16 residues. CDR1 and CDR2 from the germline V gene are KGHSH and LQKENI. The junction had 11 bases not matched to a gene; V was cut back by 6 bases and J by 1 base. The CDR3 nucleotides are TGTGCCAGCTCCGACCAGCGGGGTCAACCCCAAGAGACCCAGTACTTC. Translation: CASSDQRGQPQETQYF. The variable domain in full, with the rest retrieved from reference TRBV18 and TRBJ2-5, is NAGVMQNPRHLVRRRGQEARLRCSPMKGHSHVYWYRQLPEEGLKFMVYLQKENIIDESGMPKERFSAEFPKEGPSILRIQQVVRGDSAAYFCASSDQRGQPQETQYFGPGTRLLVL.

This chain joins TRBV2 and TRBJ2-5; TRBD1 matches 7 bases. The length of the CDR3 is 15 residues. After removal of 7 bases from V and 6 bases from J, the junction contained 14 bases not matched to a gene. Looked up from germline, CDR1 is SNHLY and CDR2 is FYNNEI. The CDR3 protein is CASTIAGQAEKTQYF. CDR3 DNA: TGTGCCAGCACGATCGCTGGACAGGCGGAAAAGACCCAGTACTTC.

The rearrangement uses TRBV4-2 and TRBJ2-3, with TRBD1 matching over 9 bases. Trimming removed 0 bases from V and 4 bases from J; junction bases left unmatched: 5. The CDR3 has 16 residues. The germline gives CDR1 LGHNA, CDR2 YNFKEQ. CDR3 DNA sequence: TGTGCCAGCAGCCAAGATGGGACAGGGACCCCAGATACGCAGTATTTT. Encoded protein: CASSQDGTGTPDTQYF.

The rearrangement joins TRBV6-1 to TRBJ2-7; a possible D gene is TRBD2 (5 bases). Trimming pared 0 bases from V and 2 bases from J, leaving 11 bases between. The CDR3 extends over 15 amino acids. The germline CDR1 and CDR2 sequences are MNHNS and SASEGT. This CDR3 is CASSEAGSAAYEQYF. The CDR3 nucleotides read TGTGCCAGCAGTGAAGCGGGTAGCGCCGCCTACGAGCAGTACTTC.

In its sample, this clone was seen once. This chain links TRBV19 with TRBJ2-7; TRBD2 agrees at 8 bases. Germline lookup yields CDR1 LNHDA and CDR2 SQIVND (reference sequence). The V and J ends lost 3 bases and 1 base, in that order; junction bases with no gene match: 2. CDR3 size: 14 residues. The CDR3 coding sequence is TGTGCCAGTAGTATGACGGGAGGGTCCTACGAGCAGTACTTC. This gives the protein CASSMTGGSYEQYF.

The chain joins TRBV5-4 to TRBJ1-2; D is unresolved. Germline V lookup: CDR1 SGHNT, CDR2 YYREEE (reference sequence). The CDR3 runs to 14 residues. Trimming pared 4 bases from V and 8 bases from J, leaving 18 bases between. The CDR3 is CASSGAVLPGGYTF. The CDR3 DNA reads as TGTGCCAGCAGCGGCGCGGTACTACCGGGGGGCTACACCTTC.

The chain uses TRBV10-3 and TRBJ2-7, with 10 bases that match TRBD2. J lost 6 bases, V lost 3 bases, and 11 bases had no gene match. Germline V gene sequence: CDR1 ENHRY, CDR2 SYGVKD. CDR3 size: 16 residues. The CDR3 coding sequence is TGTGCCATCAGTGACCCAGGGACTAGCGAAGGACGCGAGCAGTACTTC. This sequence encodes CAISDPGTSEGREQYF.

The V gene is TRBV6-4, the J gene TRBJ2-5; 8 bases are a match to TRBD1. CDR3 length: 13 amino acids. V was clipped by 8 bases and J by 2 bases; unmatched bases: 4. Germline V gene sequence: CDR1 MRHNA, CDR2 SNTAGT. The CDR3 nucleotides are TGTGCCAGCCCGGACAGGGTTCAAGAGACCCAGTACTTC. It is translated as CASPDRVQETQYF.